The next 6 T cell receptor beta chains were all read from a single sample in a study of CD4 T cells in relation to SARS-CoV-2 and coronaviruses. Before the COVID-19 pandemic, during about 2011-2019, CD4+ T cells were taken from unexposed donors. The table came from immunoSEQ multiplex PCR; TCRdb's copy has only in-frame clones and leaves some out. Among roughly 60,000 clones listed, about 94% were seen once. The specimen sequenced was naive CD4+ T cells from PBMCs. Subset noted: naive CD4+ T cells isolated by negative enrichment. The receptors originated from a human donor in good health.

This rearrangement joins TRBV10-3 to TRBJ2-7; the D is unclear. This CDR3 comprises 15 residues. V lost 4 bases and J lost 2, with 15 bases in between. From germline, CDR1 is ENHRY and CDR2 SYGVKD. This CDR3 reads CAISGEDGITYEQYF. Here the CDR3 DNA reads TGTGCCATCAGTGGTGAAGACGGTATCACCTACGAGCAGTACTTC.

The chain employs TRBV5-1 and TRBJ2-2; 8 positions match TRBD2. CDR1 and CDR2 from the germline V gene are SGHRS and YFSETQ. The length of the CDR3 is 15 residues. V shed 4 bases, J shed 5 bases, and the junction held 7 bases outside the gene matches. CDR3 region: CASSLVAGQTGELFF. CDR3 sequence (DNA): TGCGCCAGCAGCCTCGTAGCGGGACAAACCGGGGAGCTGTTTTTT. The full variable domain, its missing parts supplied by reference TRBV5-1 and TRBJ2-2, is KAGVTQTPRYLIKTRGQQVTLSCSPISGHRSVSWYQQTPGQGLQFLFEYFSETQRNKGNFPGRFSGRQFSNSRSEMNVSTLELGDSALYLCASSLVAGQTGELFFGEGSRLTVL.

V is TRBV18 and J is TRBJ1-4, with 8 bases that match TRBD1. The V segment lost 5 bases and the J segment 6 bases; nucleotides outside the gene matches: 5. CDR3 length equals 14 residues. Germline V gene lookup returns CDR1 KGHSH and CDR2 LQKENI. The CDR3 DNA is TGTGCCAGCTCAACGGACAGGGCGGATGAAAAACTGTTTTTT. Residues: CASSTDRADEKLFF.

The CDR3 bases are TGTGCCAGCAGTATAATGCGACTAGCGGGATTAACAGATACGCAGTATTTT. It is translated as CASSIMRLAGLTDTQYF. V and J are TRBV21-1 and TRBJ2-3; the table gives TRBD2 as D, unverified against the DNA. TRBV21-1 is a known pseudogene. The CDR3 consists of 17 residues.

The chain has TRBV19 and TRBJ2-1, with D tentatively TRBD2 (6 bases). The germline CDR1 and CDR2 sequences are LNHDA and SQIVND (reference sequence). Trimming pared 0 bases from V and 3 bases from J, leaving 12 bases between. There are 16 residues in the CDR3. The CDR3, as DNA: TGTGCCAGTAGTATAGATGTTAGCGGATTCTACAATGAGCAGTTCTTC. Translating gives CASSIDVSGFYNEQFF.

The gene calls are TRBV28 and TRBJ2-7, with TRBD1 matching 10 bases. Germline-derived CDR1 and CDR2 are MDHEN and SYDVKM. Trimming removed 7 bases from V and 2 bases from J; junction bases left unmatched: 11. The CDR3 spans 16 residues. CDR3 sequence (DNA): TGTGCCAGCACCCAATGGGGAGGACAGGGGGCCTACGAGCAGTACTTC. Translation: CASTQWGGQGAYEQYF.